The 4 T cell receptor beta chains below all came from one sample that was sequenced in a study of ipilimumab plus nivolumab after autologous stem cell transplantation. Repertoires were generated with immunoSEQ multiplex PCR, while TCRdb's copy carries only in-frame clones and drops some. The data hold tens of thousands of clones, with 65% to 85% observed a single time. This material consisted of PBMCs, taken in a trial of ipilimumab plus nivolumab as post-transplant consolidation. All receptors derive from a male donor with diffuse large B-cell lymphoma.

The rearrangement joins TRBV10-3 to TRBJ1-1; D call uncertain. In germline, CDR1 is ENHRY, CDR2 SYGVKD. V lost 3 bases and J 1 base, leaving 12 bases between the germline ends. This CDR3 spans 15 amino acids. The CDR3 sequence: CAISDQVRENTEAFF. CDR3 DNA: TGTGCCATCAGTGATCAGGTACGGGAGAACACTGAAGCTTTCTTT.

This clone was recorded once. The J gene is TRBJ1-4, the V gene TRBV7-8; D is uncertain. The V gene lost 1 base and the J gene lost 0 bases, with 6 bases spanning the gap. The CDR3 loop spans 15 amino acids. Germline CDR1 and CDR2: SGHVS and FQNEAQ. The CDR3 spells CASSLDGATNEKLFF. CDR3 bases: TGTGCCAGCAGCTTAGACGGAGCAACTAATGAAAAACTGTTTTTT.

The chain recombines TRBV19 with TRBJ2-3; 12 bases agree with TRBD1. The V and J ends lost 8 bases and 1 base, in that order; junction bases with no gene match: 10. The germline V gene encodes CDR1 LNHDA and CDR2 SQIVND (reference sequence). This CDR3 spans 17 amino acids. DNA for the CDR3: TGTGCCAGTTCTCCGGGACAGGGGGCGCGGGGCACAGATACGCAGTATTTT. Translation: CASSPGQGARGTDTQYF.

This chain joins TRBV11-2 and TRBJ1-1, with D hard to call. Per germline, CDR1 SGHAT and CDR2 FQNNGV. CDR3 length: 13 residues. The V end lost 6 bases, the J end lost 7 bases, and 15 bases lay between the germline ends. CDR3 nucleotide sequence: TGTGCCAGCAGGGGGATTGGTAAGGGTGAAGCTTTCTTT. Its protein product is CASRGIGKGEAFF.